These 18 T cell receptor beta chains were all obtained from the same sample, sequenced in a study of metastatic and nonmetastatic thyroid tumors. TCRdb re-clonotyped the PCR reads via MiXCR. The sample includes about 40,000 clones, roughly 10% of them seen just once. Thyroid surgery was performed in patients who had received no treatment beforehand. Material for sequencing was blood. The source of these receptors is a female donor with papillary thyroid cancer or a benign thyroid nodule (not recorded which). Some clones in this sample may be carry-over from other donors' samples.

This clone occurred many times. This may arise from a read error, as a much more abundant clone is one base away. The CDR3 bases are TGTGTCAGCAGACAGGGTATTGCCGGGGAGCTGTTTTTT. Protein sequence: CVSRQGIAGELFF. The chain combines TRBV27 with TRBJ2-2, with 7 bases matching TRBD1. CDR1 MNHEY and CDR2 SMNVEV come from the germline V gene (reference sequence). The CDR3 consists of 13 residues.

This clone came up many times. CDR3 loop: CASSSRTFRNSGANVLTF. CDR3 bases: TGTGCCAGCAGTTCCCGGACTTTCAGAAACTCTGGGGCCAACGTCCTGACTTTC. The V call is TRBV25-1, the J call TRBJ2-6; the D gene is possibly TRBD2 (5 bases). V lost 5 bases, J lost 0 bases, and 17 bases lay in between. The CDR3 consists of 18 residues. CDR1 MGHDK and CDR2 SYGVNS come from the germline V gene.

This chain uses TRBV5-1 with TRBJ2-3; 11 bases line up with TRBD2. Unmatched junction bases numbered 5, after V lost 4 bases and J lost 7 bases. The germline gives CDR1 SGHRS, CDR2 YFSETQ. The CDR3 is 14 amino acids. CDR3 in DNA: TGCGCCAGCAGCGGTACTAGCGGGAGAAATACGCAGTATTTT. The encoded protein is CASSGTSGRNTQYF.

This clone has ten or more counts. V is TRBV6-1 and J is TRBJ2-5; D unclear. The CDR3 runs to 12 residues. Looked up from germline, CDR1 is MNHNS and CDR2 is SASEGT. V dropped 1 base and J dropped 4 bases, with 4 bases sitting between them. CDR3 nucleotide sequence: TGTGCCAGCAGTGAAGTGGGAGAGACCCAGTACTTC. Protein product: CASSEVGETQYF.

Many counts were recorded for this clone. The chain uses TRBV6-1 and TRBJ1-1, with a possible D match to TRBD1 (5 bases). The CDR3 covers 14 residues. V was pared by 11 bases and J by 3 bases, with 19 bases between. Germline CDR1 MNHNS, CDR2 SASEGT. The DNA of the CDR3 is TGTGCCGCACGTTGGGGCCCCCGGGACACTGAAGCTTTCTTT. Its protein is CAARWGPRDTEAFF.

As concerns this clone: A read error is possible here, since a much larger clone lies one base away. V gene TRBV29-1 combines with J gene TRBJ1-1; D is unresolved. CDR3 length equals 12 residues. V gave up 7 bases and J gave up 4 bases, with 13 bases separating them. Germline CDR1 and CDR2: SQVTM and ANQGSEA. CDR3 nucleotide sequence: TGCAGCGCGGGTAGAGTATGCACTGAAGCTTTCTTT. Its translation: CSAGRVCTEAFF.

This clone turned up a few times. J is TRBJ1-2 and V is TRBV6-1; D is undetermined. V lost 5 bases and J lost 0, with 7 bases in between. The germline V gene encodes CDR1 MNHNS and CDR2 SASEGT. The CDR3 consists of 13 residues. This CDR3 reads CASSPGSNYGYTF. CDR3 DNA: TGTGCCAGCAGTCCAGGTTCTAACTATGGCTACACCTTC.

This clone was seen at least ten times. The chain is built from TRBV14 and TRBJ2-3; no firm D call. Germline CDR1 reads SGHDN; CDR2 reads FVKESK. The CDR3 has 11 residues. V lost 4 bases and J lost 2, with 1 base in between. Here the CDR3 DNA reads TGTGCCAGCAGCCCCACAGATACGCAGTATTTT. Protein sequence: CASSPTDTQYF.

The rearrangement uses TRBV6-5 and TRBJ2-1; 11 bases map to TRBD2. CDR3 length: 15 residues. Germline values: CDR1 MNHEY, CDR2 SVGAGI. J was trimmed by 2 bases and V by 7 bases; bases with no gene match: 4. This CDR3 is CASKLAGGAYNEQFF. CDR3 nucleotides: TGTGCCAGCAAGTTAGCGGGAGGGGCCTACAATGAGCAGTTCTTC.

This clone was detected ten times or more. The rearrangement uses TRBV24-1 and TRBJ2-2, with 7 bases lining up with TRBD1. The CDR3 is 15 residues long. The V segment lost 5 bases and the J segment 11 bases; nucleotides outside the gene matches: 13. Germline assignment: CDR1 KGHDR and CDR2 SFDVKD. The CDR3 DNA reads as TGTGCCACCAGTGCCCTCAGGGGGAGTTCCACAGAGCTGTTTTTT. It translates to CATSALRGSSTELFF.

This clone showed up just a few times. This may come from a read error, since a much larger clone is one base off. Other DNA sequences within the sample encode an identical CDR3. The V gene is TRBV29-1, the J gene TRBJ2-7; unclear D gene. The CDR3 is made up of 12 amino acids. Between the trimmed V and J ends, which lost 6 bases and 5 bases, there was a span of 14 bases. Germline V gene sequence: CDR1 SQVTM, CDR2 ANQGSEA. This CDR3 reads CSVGESRDEQYF. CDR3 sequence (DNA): TGCAGCGTCGGAGAATCTCGTGACGAGCAGTACTTC.

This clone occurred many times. This CDR3 reads CASSLVEDTQYF. For the CDR3, the DNA is TGTGCCAGCAGCTTAGTAGAAGATACGCAGTATTTT. The chain uses TRBV5-4 and TRBJ2-3, with D uncertain. Trimming cost V 2 bases and J 5 bases, with 6 bases left between them. Per the germline V gene, CDR1 is SGHNT and CDR2 is YYREEE (reference sequence). This CDR3 has 12 residues.

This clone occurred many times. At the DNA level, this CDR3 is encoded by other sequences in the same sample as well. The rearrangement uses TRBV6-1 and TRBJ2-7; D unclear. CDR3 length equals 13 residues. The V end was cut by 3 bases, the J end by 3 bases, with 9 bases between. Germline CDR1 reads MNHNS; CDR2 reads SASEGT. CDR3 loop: CASSEGSDYEQYF. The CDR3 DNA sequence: TGTGCCAGCAGTGAGGGGTCAGACTACGAGCAGTACTTC.

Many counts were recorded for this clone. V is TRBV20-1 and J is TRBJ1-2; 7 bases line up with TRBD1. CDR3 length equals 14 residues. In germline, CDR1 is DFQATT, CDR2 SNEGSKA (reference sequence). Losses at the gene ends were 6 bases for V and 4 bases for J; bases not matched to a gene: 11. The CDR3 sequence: CSAPTARDSYGYTF. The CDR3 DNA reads TGCAGTGCGCCTACCGCCCGGGACAGCTATGGCTACACCTTC.

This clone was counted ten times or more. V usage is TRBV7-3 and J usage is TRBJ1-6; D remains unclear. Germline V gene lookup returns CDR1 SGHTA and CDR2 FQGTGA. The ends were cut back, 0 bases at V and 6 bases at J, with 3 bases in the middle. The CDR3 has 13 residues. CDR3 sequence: CASSLTPNSPLHF. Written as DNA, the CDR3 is TGTGCCAGCAGCTTAACTCCTAATTCACCCCTCCACTTT.

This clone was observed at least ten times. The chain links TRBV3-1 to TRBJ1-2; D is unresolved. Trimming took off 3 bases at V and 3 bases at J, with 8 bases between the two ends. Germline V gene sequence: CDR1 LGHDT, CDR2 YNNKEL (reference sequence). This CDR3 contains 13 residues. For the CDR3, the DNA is TGTGCCAGCAGCCAGACCGTGGACTATGGCTACACCTTC. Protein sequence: CASSQTVDYGYTF.

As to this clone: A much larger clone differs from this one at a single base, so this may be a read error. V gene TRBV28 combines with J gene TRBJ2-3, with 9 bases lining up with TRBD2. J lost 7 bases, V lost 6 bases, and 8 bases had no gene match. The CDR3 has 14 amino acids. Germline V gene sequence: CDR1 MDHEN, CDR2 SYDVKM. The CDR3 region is CASRGGRAENTQYF. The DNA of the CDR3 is TGTGCCAGCAGGGGCGGGAGGGCTGAAAATACGCAGTATTTT.

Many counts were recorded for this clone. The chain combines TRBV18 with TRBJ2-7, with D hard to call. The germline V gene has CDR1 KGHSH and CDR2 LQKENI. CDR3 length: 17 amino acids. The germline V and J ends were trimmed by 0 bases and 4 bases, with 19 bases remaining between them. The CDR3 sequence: CASSPPSPPPSRYEQYF. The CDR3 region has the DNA TGTGCCAGCTCACCACCTTCCCCCCCCCCGTCGCGGTACGAGCAGTACTTC.